The 32 T cell receptor beta chains below come from one sample, sequenced in a study of T cell repertoires in cytomegalovirus infection. No antigen has been identified for these receptors. TCRdb processed the reads anew with MiXCR; each CDR3 protein has one entry. The repertoire holds 450,000 to 600,000 distinct CDR3 sequences, around a third seen once, with 17% in the top ten. The sample in question was cultured PBMCs, obtained from culture after CMV antigen stimulation. The receptors were gathered from a human donor in good health (CMV status not recorded). Some clones in this sample may be carry-over from other donors' samples.

This chain uses TRBV12-3 or TRBV12-4 with TRBJ1-2; 9 positions agree with TRBD1. This CDR3 is built from 15 residues. V gave up 2 bases and J gave up 6 bases; unmatched junction bases: 7. In DNA, the CDR3 is TGTGCCAGCAGTTTAACCTCCGGGACAGGGAATGGCTACACCTTC. Encoded protein: CASSLTSGTGNGYTF.

The chain combines TRBV4-2 with TRBJ2-3; 10 bases map to TRBD1. The CDR3 consists of 18 residues. Germline values: CDR1 LGHNA, CDR2 YNFKEQ. The V segment lost 0 bases and the J segment 8 bases; nucleotides outside the gene matches: 14. The CDR3 DNA is TGTGCCAGCAGCCAAGATTCGCCGGGACAGGGGTCAAGAAGTACGCAGTATTTT. It specifies CASSQDSPGQGSRSTQYF.

The V and J genes are TRBV6-6 and TRBJ2-1; possibly TRBD2 for D (5 bases). Trimming removed 0 bases from V and 0 bases from J, with 9 bases in between. Germline lookup yields CDR1 MNHNY and CDR2 SVGAGI (reference sequence). This CDR3 is 16 amino acids long. The CDR3 sequence is CASSYSGGFSYNEQFF. In nucleotides, the CDR3 is TGTGCCAGCAGTTACTCTGGCGGGTTCTCCTACAATGAGCAGTTCTTC.

The table lists this clonotype with a count of one. The chain links TRBV14 to TRBJ2-2; 8 bases line up with TRBD2. This CDR3 has 20 amino acids. V trimming: 4 bases; J trimming: 4 bases; junction bases outside the gene matches: 20. CDR1 is SGHDN and CDR2 is FVKESK in the germline V gene. CDR3 loop: CASSRHPRWGSGKITGELFF. In DNA form, the CDR3 reads TGTGCCAGCAGCCGCCATCCCCGATGGGGTAGCGGGAAAATCACCGGGGAGCTGTTTTTT.

This clonotype occurred a few times. The chain is built from TRBV4-1 and TRBJ2-1; either TRBD1 or TRBD2 may fit D (6 bases each). CDR1 is MGHRA, CDR2 YSYEKL, per germline. This CDR3 has 16 amino acids. Trimming removed 6 bases from V and 4 bases from J, with 19 bases in between. The CDR3 reads CASSLGWGALYNEQFF. CDR3 nucleotides: TGCGCCAGCAGTCTAGGGTGGGGGGCATTGTACAATGAGCAGTTCTTC.

The rearrangement links TRBV7-2 to TRBJ2-1; D is unresolved. The CDR3 totals 15 residues. Trimming left V 1 base short and J 2 bases short, with 9 bases between. CDR1 is SGHTA, CDR2 FQGNSA, per germline. CDR3 DNA sequence: TGTGCCAGCAGCTTAGGTCGCGGAACCTACAATGAGCAGTTCTTC. Protein: CASSLGRGTYNEQFF.

V and J are TRBV12-5 and TRBJ1-1; D unresolved. V lost 0 bases and J 7 bases, leaving 6 bases between the germline ends. Germline values: CDR1 LGHNT, CDR2 FRNRAP. The CDR3 loop spans 12 amino acids. CDR3 sequence reads: CASGLVRGEAFF. In DNA form, the CDR3 reads TGTGCTAGTGGTTTGGTACGGGGTGAAGCTTTCTTT.

This clonotype occurred many times. The chain links TRBV7-8 to TRBJ1-3; 11 nucleotides match TRBD1. Germline CDR1 reads SGHVS; CDR2 reads FQNEAQ. CDR3 length: 19 residues. Trimming cost V 4 bases and J 2 bases; bases outside gene matches: 13. The DNA for the CDR3 is TGTGCCAGCAGCTCGCGGACAGGGGGCGCGGTGCTCACTGGAAACACCATATATTTT. It specifies CASSSRTGGAVLTGNTIYF.

V is TRBV15 and J is TRBJ2-2; 9 bases fit TRBD1. The CDR3 is 19 residues long. The J segment lost 0 bases and the V segment lost 1 base, leaving 9 bases of the junction unmatched. CDR1 and CDR2 (germline): LNHNV, YYDKDF (reference sequence). The CDR3 is CATSRVRDRVLPNTGELFF. The CDR3 DNA sequence: TGTGCCACCAGCAGAGTCCGGGACAGGGTATTGCCGAACACCGGGGAGCTGTTTTTT.

The chain recombines TRBV10-2 with TRBJ1-1, with a possible D match to TRBD1 (6 bases). This CDR3 contains 15 residues. The germline CDR1 and CDR2 sequences are WSHSY and SAAADI. Between the trimmed V and J ends, which lost 6 bases and 5 bases, there was a span of 19 bases. CDR3 in DNA: TGCGCCAGCAGCAAGGGGGGGGGCGAGGGTACTGAAGCTTTCTTT. Translating gives CASSKGGGEGTEAFF.

This clonotype was recorded a few times. V is TRBV7-2 and J is TRBJ2-3, with 9 nucleotides matching TRBD2. CDR1 is SGHTA and CDR2 is FQGNSA in the germline V gene. J lost 1 base, V lost 1 base, and 3 bases had no gene match. The length of the CDR3 is 16 residues. The CDR3 bases are TGTGCCAGCAGCTTAGGCGGGAGGGCCCGCACAGATACGCAGTATTTT. Translated, it gives CASSLGGRARTDTQYF.

As DNA, the CDR3 is TGTGCCAGCAGCCGTCGGGCCTTAGATGGCTACACCTTC. It encodes CASSRRALDGYTF. The rearrangement joins TRBV3-1 to TRBJ1-2, with D uncertain. Trimming left V 4 bases short and J 6 bases short, with 12 bases between. Germline CDR1 is LGHDT and CDR2 is YNNKEL (reference sequence). This CDR3 contains 13 residues.

The chain uses TRBV5-4 and TRBJ1-1; 7 positions agree with TRBD1. V lost 4 bases to trimming and J lost 6 bases; unmatched junction nucleotides: 15. Germline CDR1 is SGHNT and CDR2 is YYREEE (reference sequence). The CDR3 is made up of 16 amino acids. Here the CDR3 reads CASSPQRGTGVAEAFF. As DNA, the CDR3 is TGTGCCAGCAGCCCTCAAAGGGGTACAGGGGTGGCTGAAGCTTTCTTT.

The table lists this clonotype with many counts. The chain links TRBV19 to TRBJ2-6; possibly TRBD2 for D (5 bases). Germline values: CDR1 LNHDA, CDR2 SQIVND (reference sequence). The length of the CDR3 is 15 residues. V lost 1 base, J lost 2 bases, and 6 bases lay in between. The CDR3 reads CASSIGGAGANVLTF. CDR3 DNA: TGTGCCAGTAGTATAGGGGGAGCTGGGGCCAACGTCCTGACTTTC.

The V and J genes are TRBV7-4 and TRBJ2-5; 8 bases match TRBD2. With V trimmed by 3 bases and J by 0 bases, 6 bases remained unmatched. Germline CDR1 reads SGHVT; CDR2 reads SQSDAQ. The CDR3 runs 16 residues. CDR3 sequence reads: CASSFGIAGYQETQYF. The CDR3 bases are TGTGCCAGCAGCTTCGGTATAGCGGGGTACCAAGAGACCCAGTACTTC. Looking up the rest from reference TRBV7-4 and TRBJ2-5 gives the full variable domain: GAGVSQSPRYKVAKRGRDVALRCDSISGHVTLYWYRQTLGQGSEVLTYSQSDAQRDKSGRPSGRFSAERPERSVSTLKIQRTEQGDSAVYLCASSFGIAGYQETQYFGPGTRLLVL.

This clonotype was seen repeatedly, ten times or more. This chain connects TRBV7-2 to TRBJ2-1, with D possibly being TRBD1 or TRBD2 (5 bases each). Trimming took off 3 bases at V and 0 bases at J, with 12 bases between the two ends. The CDR3 runs to 16 residues. The germline CDR1 and CDR2 sequences are SGHTA and FQGNSA. CDR3 residues: CASSFGGLSSYNEQFF. In nucleotides, the CDR3 is TGTGCCAGCAGCTTTGGGGGATTATCCTCCTACAATGAGCAGTTCTTC.

This clonotype was recorded at least ten times. The chain couples TRBV7-2 to TRBJ2-1, with 10 bases lining up with TRBD2. CDR1 SGHTA and CDR2 FQGNSA come from the germline V gene. The length of the CDR3 is 16 residues. V trimming: 5 bases; J trimming: 2 bases; junction bases outside the gene matches: 6. The CDR3 sequence is CASSRTSGWTYNEQFF. CDR3 DNA sequence: TGTGCCAGCAGCCGGACTAGCGGCTGGACCTACAATGAGCAGTTCTTC.

For this clonotype: Possible read error: a much larger clone is one base away. This sequence joins TRBV7-8 and TRBJ2-4; 7 nucleotides match TRBD2. There are 16 residues in the CDR3. CDR1 and CDR2 from the germline V gene are SGHVS and FQNEAQ. The junction had 9 bases not matched to a gene; V was cut back by 4 bases and J by 3 bases. CDR3 sequence (DNA): TGTGCCAGCAGCTCCTCCGGACTAGGTCACAAAAACATTCAGTACTTC. Protein sequence: CASSSSGLGHKNIQYF.

This clonotype was seen ten or more times. The V gene is TRBV7-2, the J gene TRBJ1-1; D uncertain. Germline CDR1 and CDR2: SGHTA and FQGNSA. CDR3 size: 15 residues. V was cut by 3 bases and J by 1 base, with 12 bases left in between. CDR3 DNA: TGTGCCAGCAGCTTGGCAGCAGATAAGAACACTGAAGCTTTCTTT. This gives the protein CASSLAADKNTEAFF.

The V and J genes are TRBV27 and TRBJ2-5; TRBD2 is a possible D gene (5 bases). This CDR3 is 17 amino acids long. CDR1 MNHEY and CDR2 SMNVEV come from the germline V gene (reference sequence). V was shortened by 5 bases and J by 4 bases, with 23 bases between the two germline ends. CDR3 sequence (DNA): TGTGCCAGCAGTCCCATTGAGGGCCTACGGGGTGGAGAGACCCAGTACTTC. Amino acid sequence: CASSPIEGLRGGETQYF.

This clonotype occurred once. The chain recombines TRBV19 with TRBJ2-4; possible D gene TRBD2, 5 bases. Looked up from germline, CDR1 is LNHDA and CDR2 is SQIVND (reference sequence). The V end lost 5 bases, the J end lost 0 bases, and 14 bases lay between the germline ends. The CDR3 is 16 residues long. The DNA for the CDR3 is TGTGCCAGTAGTCCTATCGGGATTCTAGCCAAAAACATTCAGTACTTC. This sequence encodes CASSPIGILAKNIQYF.

The chain links TRBV6-2 or TRBV6-3 to TRBJ1-5; no clear D. V shed 2 bases and J shed 7 bases, with 15 bases lying between them. CDR1 is MNHEY and CDR2 is SVGEGT in the germline V gene. The CDR3 loop spans 15 amino acids. Here the CDR3 DNA reads TGTGCCAGCAGTTACATGTCGTCGGGTTTCCAGCCCCAGCATTTT. Translating gives CASSYMSSGFQPQHF.

The chain recombines TRBV7-6 with TRBJ2-5; D call uncertain. Per germline, CDR1 SGHVS and CDR2 FNYEAQ. The CDR3 is 14 amino acids. Trimming left V 5 bases short and J 5 bases short, with 15 bases between. The CDR3 nucleotides are TGTGCCAGCAGCGACGCCTACATCCGGGAGACCCAGTACTTC. Its translation: CASSDAYIRETQYF.

In this sample, this clonotype turned up a few times. The chain couples TRBV6-5 to TRBJ2-5; the D is unclear. Looked up from germline, CDR1 is MNHEY and CDR2 is SVGAGI. Trimming shortened V by 2 bases and J by 1 base, and 8 bases separated the two germline ends. This CDR3 spans 14 amino acids. CDR3 nucleotide sequence: TGTGCCAGCAGTTACATGGGATCCCAAGAGACCCAGTACTTC. Protein sequence: CASSYMGSQETQYF.

V usage is TRBV5-4 and J usage is TRBJ2-1; 8 bases agree with TRBD2. The CDR3 loop spans 18 amino acids. Trimming cost V 0 bases and J 8 bases; bases outside gene matches: 16. Germline V gene sequence: CDR1 SGHNT, CDR2 YYREEE (reference sequence). DNA for the CDR3: TGTGCCAGCAGCTTGGTAGGGATGGGCGGGAGGACGAGGGATGAGCAGTTCTTC. Amino acids: CASSLVGMGGRTRDEQFF. The whole variable domain, filled in from reference TRBV5-4 and TRBJ2-1, reads ETGVTQSPTHLIKTRGQQVTLRCSSQSGHNTVSWYQQALGQGPQFIFQYYREEENGRGNFPPRFSGLQFPNYSSELNVNALELDDSALYLCASSLVGMGGRTRDEQFFGPGTRLTVL.

This clonotype was seen at least ten times. The chain uses TRBV2 and TRBJ2-5; D might be TRBD1 or TRBD2, each matching 5 bases. Trimming removed 6 bases from V and 2 bases from J, with 10 bases in between. The germline V gene has CDR1 SNHLY and CDR2 FYNNEI. This CDR3 is built from 13 residues. The CDR3 bases are TGTGCCAGCAGGGGGACCGGTCAAGAGACCCAGTACTTC. It specifies CASRGTGQETQYF.

The chain joins TRBV12-3 or TRBV12-4 to TRBJ1-5; D not certain. Trimming removed 3 bases at V and 7 bases at J, with 13 bases between. This CDR3 has 14 residues. Here the CDR3 reads CASSFFSLNQPQHF. Here the CDR3 DNA reads TGTGCCAGCAGTTTTTTTTCCCTGAACCAGCCCCAGCATTTT.

In this sample, this clonotype turned up a few times. The chain uses TRBV25-1 and TRBJ2-3; D not resolved. Germline loops: CDR1 MGHDK, CDR2 SYGVNS. V was trimmed by 4 bases and J by 6 bases, leaving 11 bases between them. This CDR3 contains 13 residues. The CDR3 DNA follows: TGTGCCAGCAGTGCTCGAAACGTTGATACGCAGTATTTT. This translates into CASSARNVDTQYF.

This clonotype was recorded many times. V is TRBV13 and J is TRBJ1-2; TRBD1 is a possible D gene (5 bases). The CDR3 has 14 residues. Looked up from germline, CDR1 is PRHDT and CDR2 is FYEKMQ (reference sequence). Trimming removed 5 bases from V and 3 bases from J, with 13 bases in between. CDR3 sequence reads: CASSGTHLDYGYTF. In nucleotides, the CDR3 is TGTGCCAGCAGCGGGACTCACCTCGACTATGGCTACACCTTC.

The chain uses TRBV6-1 and TRBJ2-7; D might be TRBD2 (6 bases). This CDR3 has 14 residues. V gave up 5 bases and J gave up 7 bases, with 18 bases separating them. The V gene's germline CDR1 is MNHNS and CDR2 SASEGT. The CDR3 DNA sequence: TGTGCCAGCAGTTCCTACCGTACCGCGGGGGAGCAGTACGTC. Residues: CASSSYRTAGEQYV.

This clonotype was seen repeatedly, ten times or more. CDR3 DNA sequence: TGTGCCAGCAGCTTAGCGCAGGGGGCGCGCACTGAAGCTTTCTTT. Protein product: CASSLAQGARTEAFF. V is TRBV7-2 and J is TRBJ1-1; the match to TRBD1 covers 8 bases. J was trimmed by 4 bases and V by 0 bases; bases with no gene match: 4. This CDR3 has 15 amino acids. Germline V CDR1 and CDR2: SGHTA, FQGNSA.

The J gene is TRBJ2-1, the V gene TRBV6-1; D uncertain. The germline CDR1 and CDR2 sequences are MNHNS and SASEGT. CDR3 length: 16 residues. Trimming removed 0 bases at V and 5 bases at J, with 14 bases between. The CDR3 protein is CASSEAALVLNNEQFF. CDR3 bases: TGTGCCAGCAGTGAAGCGGCTCTGGTTTTGAACAATGAGCAGTTCTTC.